Reported below is one T cell receptor (beta chain). Its specificity is not known. Germline V gene sequence: CDR1 LGHDT, CDR2 YNNKEL (reference sequence). This CDR3 comprises 14 residues. TCRdb re-called the 5' RACE reads; one entry per CDR3 protein, DNA not given. Found here are roughly 380,000 distinct CDR3 sequences; the top ten clones hold 4% to 6.5%. The source of the sample is a study of T cells expressing NK-cell markers. Study-level information: The study drew TCR beta repertoires from sorted CD3+CD56+NKG2C+, CD3+CD56+NKG2C- and CD3+CD56-NKG2C+ T cells.

Study findings and constraints: HCMV specificity of expanded NKG2C+ T cell clones remained unclear. Roughly six of the donors carried dominant NKG2C+ clonotypes that took up 1.0-7.0% of their CD8+ T cells. The CD3+CD56-NKG2C+ fraction of a handful of donors was likewise dominated by these clonotypes.

This clonotype was obtained from a man between 18 and 69 years old in good health. The genes are TRBV3-1 and TRBJ1-4; the TRBD1 assignment by TCRdb is unverifiable without DNA. The sequenced sample was blood T cells: a sorted CD56 or NKG2C T cell subset, CD4+ or CD8+ T cells, or bulk PBMC T cells (not recorded which). CDR3 sequence reads: CASSHGQINEKLFF.